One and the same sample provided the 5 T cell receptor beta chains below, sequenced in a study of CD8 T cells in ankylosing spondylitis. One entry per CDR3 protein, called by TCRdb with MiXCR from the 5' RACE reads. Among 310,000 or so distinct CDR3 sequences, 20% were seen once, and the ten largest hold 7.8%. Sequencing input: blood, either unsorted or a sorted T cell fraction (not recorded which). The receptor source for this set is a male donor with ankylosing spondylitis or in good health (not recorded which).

The CDR3 nucleotides read TGCAGTGCTAGGGGGGGGTTCACAGATACGCAGTATTTT. As protein: CSARGGFTDTQYF. This chain links TRBV20-1 with TRBJ2-3; 7 bases match TRBD2. This CDR3 region has 13 residues. Germline CDR1 reads DFQATT; CDR2 reads SNEGSKA (reference sequence). The V segment lost 3 bases and the J segment 2 bases; nucleotides outside the gene matches: 2.

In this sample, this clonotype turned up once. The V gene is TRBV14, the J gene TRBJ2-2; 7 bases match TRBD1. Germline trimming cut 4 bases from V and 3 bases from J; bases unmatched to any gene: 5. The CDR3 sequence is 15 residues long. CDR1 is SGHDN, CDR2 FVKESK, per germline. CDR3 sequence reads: CASSRGTVYTGELFF. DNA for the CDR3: TGTGCCAGCAGCCGAGGGACAGTTTACACCGGGGAGCTGTTTTTT.

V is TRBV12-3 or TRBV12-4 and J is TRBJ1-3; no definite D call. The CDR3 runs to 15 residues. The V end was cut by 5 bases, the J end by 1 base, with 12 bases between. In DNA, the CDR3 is TGTGCCAGCAGTCCACTCAGGAGGTCTGGAAACACCATATATTTT. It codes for CASSPLRRSGNTIYF.

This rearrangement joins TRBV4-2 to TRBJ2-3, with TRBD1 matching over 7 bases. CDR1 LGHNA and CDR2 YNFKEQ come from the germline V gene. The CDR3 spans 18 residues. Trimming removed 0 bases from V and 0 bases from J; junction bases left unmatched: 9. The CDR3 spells CASSQDPTGQASTDTQYF. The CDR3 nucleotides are TGTGCCAGCAGCCAAGATCCCACCGGACAGGCTAGCACAGATACGCAGTATTTT.

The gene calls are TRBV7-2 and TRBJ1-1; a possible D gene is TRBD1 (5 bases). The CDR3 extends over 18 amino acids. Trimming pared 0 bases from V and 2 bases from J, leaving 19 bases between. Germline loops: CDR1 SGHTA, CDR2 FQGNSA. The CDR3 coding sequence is TGTGCCAGCAGCTTAGCCGGGGCCCAGGGTGTGGGAAACACTGAAGCTTTCTTT. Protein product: CASSLAGAQGVGNTEAFF.